The source of this T cell receptor (beta chain) is a study of molecular identifiers for immune sequencing clone quantification. This clonotype occurred many times. Its matching antigen is unknown. Preparation methods for the bulk TCR libraries were those previously described, with listed TCR primers. In TCRdb, the PCR reads were re-called with MiXCR into one record per CDR3 protein. The data show approximately 680,000 distinct CDR3 sequences, less than 30% seen once. A CD8+CD4-CCR7+CD45RA+ phenotype served as the sorting definition for naive CD8 T cells. V lost 5 bases and J lost 3; bases outside the gene matches: 16. Germline V gene sequence: CDR1 SEHNR, CDR2 FQNEAQ (reference sequence). The CDR3 runs 19 residues. Study-wide points: Even with around 1 million naive cells present, spiked Jurkat TCR RNA from one cell was reportedly detectable.

The sample was naive CD8+ T cells from blood, with Jurkat cell RNA spiked in. Subset given: FACS-sorted CD8+CD4-CCR7+CD45RA+ naive T cells. The chain recombines TRBV7-9 with TRBJ2-6, with 7 bases identical to TRBD1. This receptor was obtained from a human donor in good health. Some libraries in this study had Jurkat cell RNA spiked in. CDR3 amino acids: CASSHPGTEPFGGANVLTF. Written as DNA, the CDR3 is TGTGCCAGCAGCCATCCCGGGACAGAGCCCTTCGGTGGGGCCAACGTCCTGACTTTC. The full variable domain, completed using reference TRBV7-9 and TRBJ2-6, is DTGVSQNPRHKITKRGQNVTFRCDPISEHNRLYWYRQTLGQGPEFLTYFQNEAQLEKSRLLSDRFSAERPKGSFSTLEIQRTEQGDSAMYLCASSHPGTEPFGGANVLTFGAGSRLTVL.